This T cell receptor (beta chain) was observed in a study of T cell repertoires in aging, cancer and after chemotherapy. TCR beta rearrangements were amplified from peripheral blood genomic DNA. Multiplex touch-down PCR with TRB-A/B primers amplified rearranged V-D-J TRB sequences. TCRdb reprocessed the multiplex PCR reads with MiXCR, giving one entry per CDR3 protein. The table lists roughly 18,000 distinct CDR3 sequences, 30% to 45% of them singletons. The CDR3 sequence is 14 residues long. The germline V gene encodes CDR1 SGHTA and CDR2 FQGNSA. The V and J ends lost 4 bases and 5 bases, in that order; junction bases with no gene match: 6.

The V gene is TRBV7-2, the J gene TRBJ1-1; 8 nucleotides match TRBD1. The sample comprised blood. This TCR came from a human donor with a solid tumor. CDR3 in amino acids: CASSSQQGVTEAFF. The CDR3 DNA is TGTGCCAGCAGCTCACAACAGGGGGTAACTGAAGCTTTCTTT.